This T cell receptor beta chain was obtained from a study of early stage breast cancer tumors. This CDR3 contains 14 residues. V lost 7 bases to trimming and J lost 11 bases, with 21 bases between them. CDR1 and CDR2 (germline): SGHTA, FQGNSA. Measured with immunoSEQ multiplex PCR; TCRdb has only the in-frame clones, and not every one. The sample gives roughly 57,000 clones, 75% to 95% of which show up once; 5% is in the top ten. This chain links TRBV7-2 with TRBJ1-5; D remains ambiguous. Material: blood. The clonotype was recovered from a person aged 70 to 80 with breast cancer. For the CDR3, the DNA is TGTGCCAGCAAGCTTAGTACGAGGTTGGGAGCCCAGCATTTT. Translating gives CASKLSTRLGAQHF.